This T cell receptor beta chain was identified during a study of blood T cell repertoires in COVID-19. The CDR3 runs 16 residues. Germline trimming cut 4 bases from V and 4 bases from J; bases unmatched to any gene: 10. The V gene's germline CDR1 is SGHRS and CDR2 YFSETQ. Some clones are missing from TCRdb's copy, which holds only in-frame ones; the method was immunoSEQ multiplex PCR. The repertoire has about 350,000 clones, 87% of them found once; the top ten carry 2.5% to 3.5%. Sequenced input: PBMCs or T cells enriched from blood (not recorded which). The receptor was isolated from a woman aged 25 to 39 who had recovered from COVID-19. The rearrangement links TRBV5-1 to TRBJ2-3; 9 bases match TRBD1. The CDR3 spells CASSGTGGHEADTQYF. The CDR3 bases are TGCGCCAGCAGCGGAACAGGGGGCCACGAGGCAGATACGCAGTATTTT.